One and the same sample provided the 17 T cell receptor beta chains below, sequenced in a study of T cell repertoires in cytomegalovirus infection. These receptors' targets are unknown. A single record per CDR3 protein comes from TCRdb applying MiXCR to the reads. In the table there are about 900,000 distinct CDR3 sequences, about a third of which are singletons. The material was cultured CD8+ T cells from PBMCs, obtained from culture after CMV antigen stimulation. The origin of the receptors is a human donor in good health (CMV status not recorded). Some clones in this sample may be carry-over from other donors' samples.

The table lists this clonotype with a few counts. This chain links TRBV7-6 with TRBJ1-3, with D possibly being TRBD1 (5 bases). There are 15 residues in the CDR3. Germline CDR1 is SGHVS and CDR2 is FNYEAQ. Trimming shortened V by 8 bases and J by 0 bases, and 14 bases separated the two germline ends. This CDR3 is CASGGLPGSGNTIYF. The CDR3 nucleotides are TGTGCCAGCGGGGGACTGCCAGGCTCTGGAAACACCATATATTTT.

V and J are TRBV11-2 and TRBJ2-5; TRBD2 aligns across 7 bases. Germline V gene lookup returns CDR1 SGHAT and CDR2 FQNNGV. The ends lost 5 bases at V and 3 bases at J; junction bases unmatched: 12. The CDR3 has 16 residues. CDR3 in amino acids: CASSPLGREREETQYF. CDR3 coding DNA: TGTGCCAGCAGCCCCCTTGGGCGGGAGAGGGAAGAGACCCAGTACTTC.

This clonotype was counted only a few times. V usage is TRBV6-5 and J usage is TRBJ2-1; weak D call: TRBD1 (6 bases). The germline CDR1 and CDR2 sequences are MNHEY and SVGAGI. Trimming removed 6 bases at V and 2 bases at J, with 17 bases between. The CDR3 runs to 16 residues. The CDR3 DNA reads TGTGCCAGCAGCCCCTTCGGGACACCAACCTACAATGAGCAGTTCTTC. It translates to CASSPFGTPTYNEQFF.

This clonotype appeared many times. The rearrangement joins TRBV11-2 to TRBJ2-2; possibly TRBD1 for D (6 bases). The CDR3 covers 17 residues. Trimming took 2 bases from V and 0 from J, leaving 13 bases between them. Germline lookup yields CDR1 SGHAT and CDR2 FQNNGV. The CDR3 sequence is CASSLSSGTTNTGELFF. The CDR3 nucleotides read TGTGCCAGCAGCTTAAGCTCCGGGACAACGAACACCGGGGAGCTGTTTTTT.

In DNA form, the CDR3 reads TGCGCCAGCAGCTCAAAGCCGGGACAGGGGTGGACCGGGGAGCTGTTTTTT. Translating gives CASSSKPGQGWTGELFF. The chain joins TRBV5-1 to TRBJ2-2; TRBD1 aligns across 10 bases. Unmatched junction bases numbered 10, after V lost 3 bases and J lost 5 bases. Germline V gene sequence: CDR1 SGHRS, CDR2 YFSETQ. CDR3 size: 17 residues.

The genes are TRBV5-5 and TRBJ1-2; unclear D gene. Germline lookup yields CDR1 SGHKS and CDR2 YYEKEE (reference sequence). V lost 2 bases to trimming and J lost 3 bases, with 11 bases between them. CDR3 size: 14 residues. The DNA for the CDR3 is TGTGCCAGCAGCTTATCAGCCTGGGACTATGGCTACACCTTC. Protein product: CASSLSAWDYGYTF. The variable domain in full, completed from reference TRBV5-5 and TRBJ1-2, reads DAGVTQSPTHLIKTRGQQVTLRCSPISGHKSVSWYQQVLGQGPQFIFQYYEKEERGRGNFPDRFSARQFPNYSSELNVNALLLGDSALYLCASSLSAWDYGYTFGSGTRLTVV.

The rearrangement links TRBV5-1 to TRBJ2-1; D assignment may be TRBD1 or TRBD2 (6 bases each). Germline loops: CDR1 SGHRS, CDR2 YFSETQ. This CDR3 has 15 residues. With 1 base removed from V and 3 bases from J, the gap between germline ends came to 11 bases. CDR3 residues: CASSLIGGDYNEQFF. CDR3 coding DNA: TGCGCCAGCAGCTTGATCGGGGGCGACTACAATGAGCAGTTCTTC.

This clonotype came up many times. The rearrangement links TRBV7-6 to TRBJ1-5; 8 bases line up with TRBD1. Germline trimming cut 2 bases from V and 3 bases from J; bases unmatched to any gene: 3. Germline V gene lookup returns CDR1 SGHVS and CDR2 FNYEAQ. This CDR3 is 15 amino acids long. CDR3 protein: CASSLTGGTNQPQHF. In DNA, the CDR3 is TGTGCCAGCAGCTTAACAGGGGGAACCAATCAGCCCCAGCATTTT. Full variable domain (missing parts from reference TRBV7-6 and TRBJ1-5): GAGVSQSPRYKVTKRGQDVALRCDPISGHVSLYWYRQALGQGPEFLTYFNYEAQQDKSGLPNDRFSAERPEGSISTLTIQRTEQRDSAMYRCASSLTGGTNQPQHFGDGTRLSIL.

V and J are TRBV4-1 and TRBJ1-1; TRBD1 agrees at 9 bases. Trimming took 0 bases from V and 8 from J; bases not matched to a gene: 7. Germline lookup yields CDR1 MGHRA and CDR2 YSYEKL. This CDR3 is 15 amino acids long. CDR3: CASSQDGQGKVEAFF. The CDR3 region has the DNA TGCGCCAGCAGCCAAGACGGACAGGGGAAGGTAGAAGCTTTCTTT.

This clonotype was seen a few times. The CDR3 DNA reads as TGTGCCAGCAGCTTATCTTCGACAGGGCATAACTATGGCTACACCTTC. Amino acid sequence: CASSLSSTGHNYGYTF. The rearrangement joins TRBV11-2 to TRBJ1-2, with 7 bases aligning to TRBD1. Germline V gene data show CDR1 as SGHAT and CDR2 as FQNNGV. J was trimmed by 1 base and V by 2 bases; bases with no gene match: 7. CDR3 length: 16 amino acids.

J is TRBJ2-6 and V is TRBV14; D is ambiguous. The CDR3 covers 15 residues. The V gene lost 1 base and the J gene lost 1 base, with 5 bases spanning the gap. Germline V gives CDR1 SGHDN, CDR2 FVKESK. CDR3 loop: CASSQARSGANVLTF. The CDR3 nucleotides read TGTGCCAGCAGCCAAGCCCGTTCTGGGGCCAACGTCCTGACTTTC.

The CDR3 nucleotides are TGTGCCAGCAGTTTGTCCAGAGCGGTAGAGCAGTTCTTC. Residues: CASSLSRAVEQFF. The chain is built from TRBV12-3 or TRBV12-4 and TRBJ2-1, with D maybe TRBD2 (5 bases). The CDR3 runs to 13 residues. The V gene lost 3 bases and the J gene lost 10 bases, with 13 bases spanning the gap.

The gene calls are TRBV4-3 and TRBJ1-1, with D unresolved. V was clipped by 0 bases and J by 0 bases, with 20 bases between them. Per germline, CDR1 LGHNA and CDR2 YSLEER. The CDR3 contains 19 residues. CDR3 in DNA: TGCGCCAGCAGCCAAGATTTTCAGGTGGCCCTTCTCATGAACACTGAAGCTTTCTTT. Its translation is CASSQDFQVALLMNTEAFF.

The gene calls are TRBV4-3 and TRBJ2-1; 7 bases are a match to TRBD2. This CDR3 has 15 residues. The ends lost 0 bases at V and 7 bases at J; junction bases unmatched: 6. The germline gives CDR1 LGHNA, CDR2 YSLEER. The CDR3 bases are TGCGCCAGCAGCCAAGATCGGGGCGGGGGTAATGAGCAGTTCTTC. Translated, it gives CASSQDRGGGNEQFF.

J is TRBJ2-5 and V is TRBV27; D possibly corresponds to TRBD2 (6 bases). The length of the CDR3 is 16 residues. Trimming stripped 1 base from V and 5 bases from J, with 17 bases between. Germline values: CDR1 MNHEY, CDR2 SMNVEV (reference sequence). CDR3: CASSLYWDSPGETQYF. CDR3 bases: TGTGCCAGCAGTTTATACTGGGACTCCCCGGGGGAGACCCAGTACTTC.

V gene TRBV27 combines with J gene TRBJ2-1; 7 bases are shared with TRBD1. CDR1 and CDR2 from the germline V gene are MNHEY and SMNVEV (reference sequence). V dropped 5 bases and J dropped 2; count of bases not matched to a gene: 6. The CDR3 has 15 residues. The CDR3: CASSTYGTAYNEQFF. The CDR3 region has the DNA TGTGCCAGCAGTACTTACGGGACAGCCTACAATGAGCAGTTCTTC.

The chain couples TRBV7-6 to TRBJ2-1; D is unclear. Germline assignment: CDR1 SGHVS and CDR2 FNYEAQ. With 1 base removed from V and 5 bases from J, the gap between germline ends came to 12 bases. The CDR3 is made up of 15 amino acids. Here the CDR3 DNA reads TGTGCCAGCAGCTTAGGTATCATGATTAACAATGAGCAGTTCTTC. Translated, it gives CASSLGIMINNEQFF.